The 11 T cell receptor beta chains listed next were all sequenced from one sample in a study of control samples from healthy donors and cancer patients. Clones were read by immunoSEQ multiplex PCR, and TCRdb kept only the in-frame ones, dropping some. This table has some 99,000 clones, about nine tenths appearing once. Sequencing was carried out using blood. These receptors all stem from a human donor in good health. The donor label of this sample is uncertain.

The chain recombines TRBV10-2 with TRBJ2-1; 7 positions match TRBD1. CDR3 length: 15 amino acids. Germline V gives CDR1 WSHSY, CDR2 SAAADI. Trimming cost V 4 bases and J 4 bases; bases outside gene matches: 7. CDR3 DNA: TGCGCCAGCAGTGGTGACAGGGAGATTTACAATGAGCAGTTCTTC. Protein sequence: CASSGDREIYNEQFF.

V is TRBV5-8 and J is TRBJ1-1; weak D call: TRBD1 (5 bases). Trimming cost V 4 bases and J 7 bases, with 11 bases left between them. CDR1 SGHTS and CDR2 YDEGEE come from the germline V gene. The CDR3 extends over 12 amino acids. CDR3 coding DNA: TGTGCCAGCAGCCGGAGACAGATTGAAGCTTTCTTT. Residues: CASSRRQIEAFF.

The CDR3 sequence is CSALWGLEAFF. The CDR3, as DNA: TGCAGTGCCCTATGGGGGTTGGAAGCTTTCTTT. J is TRBJ1-1 and V is TRBV20-1; D is possibly TRBD1 (5 bases). Trimming left V 6 bases short and J 8 bases short, with 13 bases between. CDR1 and CDR2 from the germline V gene are DFQATT and SNEGSKA (reference sequence). CDR3 length equals 11 residues.

The CDR3 loop reads CASSHGWQTNEKLFF. The CDR3 nucleotides are TGTGCCAGCAGCCACGGGTGGCAGACTAATGAAAAACTGTTTTTT. This sequence joins TRBV7-9 and TRBJ1-4; D is ambiguous. The CDR3 has 15 residues. V was trimmed by 5 bases and J by 2 bases, leaving 12 bases between them. Germline V gene lookup returns CDR1 SEHNR and CDR2 FQNEAQ (reference sequence).

The chain carries TRBV9 and TRBJ2-1, with TRBD1 identical over 7 bases. The CDR3 totals 15 residues. Germline V gene sequence: CDR1 SGDLS, CDR2 YYNGEE. V gave up 0 bases and J gave up 1 base; unmatched junction bases: 1. This chain's CDR3 is CASSVEGQSYNEQFF. CDR3 nucleotides: TGTGCCAGCAGCGTAGAGGGACAGTCCTACAATGAGCAGTTCTTC.

The table lists this clone with a count of one. This chain connects TRBV2 to TRBJ1-5; possible D gene TRBD1, 6 bases. This CDR3 contains 16 residues. Between the trimmed V and J ends, which lost 4 bases and 6 bases, there was a span of 19 bases. Per the germline V gene, CDR1 is SNHLY and CDR2 is FYNNEI. The CDR3 reads CASSAGRGGRGQPQHF. CDR3 sequence (DNA): TGTGCCAGCAGTGCTGGCCGAGGGGGGCGCGGTCAGCCCCAGCATTTT.

The chain combines TRBV9 with TRBJ1-6; D gene ambiguous. In germline, CDR1 is SGDLS, CDR2 YYNGEE. V dropped 0 bases and J dropped 10 bases, with 8 bases sitting between them. CDR3 length equals 13 residues. The CDR3 sequence: CASSVGTDSPLHF. As DNA, the CDR3 is TGTGCCAGCAGCGTAGGTACGGACTCACCCCTCCACTTT.

The V gene is TRBV6-1, the J gene TRBJ1-3; no firm D call. Germline V gene sequence: CDR1 MNHNS, CDR2 SASEGT. The CDR3 is 16 residues long. V lost 0 bases to trimming and J lost 4 bases, with 13 bases between them. CDR3 loop: CASSEAPGRTGNTIYF. DNA of the CDR3: TGTGCCAGCAGTGAAGCGCCCGGCAGGACCGGAAACACCATATATTTT.

This clone was seen just once. V is TRBV9 and J is TRBJ1-2, with TRBD1 as a possible D gene (5 bases). V was pared by 0 bases and J by 7 bases, with 13 bases between. The CDR3 is 14 amino acids. Germline CDR1 SGDLS, CDR2 YYNGEE. The CDR3 DNA reads TGTGCCAGCAGCGTAGGCGTAGGAGGGGCTGGCTACACCTTC. Protein: CASSVGVGGAGYTF.

The chain joins TRBV18 to TRBJ2-5; possibly TRBD1 or TRBD2 for D (5 bases each). V lost 4 bases and J 5 bases, leaving 11 bases between the germline ends. The CDR3 contains 13 residues. The germline V gene has CDR1 KGHSH and CDR2 LQKENI. This CDR3 reads CASSQGTHETQYF. The CDR3 DNA follows: TGTGCCAGCTCACAGGGGACCCACGAGACCCAGTACTTC.

The rearrangement uses TRBV3-1 (or the pseudogene TRBV3-2) and TRBJ2-2; 9 bases agree with TRBD1. Germline loops: CDR1 LGHDT, CDR2 YNNKEL (reference sequence). The CDR3 runs 15 residues. V lost 4 bases to trimming and J lost 1 base; unmatched junction nucleotides: 1. CDR3 region: CASSLGQGNTGELFF. The CDR3 DNA reads TGTGCCAGCAGCCTGGGACAGGGGAACACCGGGGAGCTGTTTTTT.